This T cell receptor beta chain emerged from a study of beta chain features in type 1 diabetes. Study outcomes and limitations: The influence of HLA type on TCRB rearrangement stayed undetermined.

Germline V gene data show CDR1 as SGHRS and CDR2 as YFSETQ. V was pared by 7 bases and J by 7 bases, with 12 bases of the junction left unmatched. The CDR3 spans 15 residues. Sorted CD4+ subsets: naive, central memory, regulatory, stem cell-like memory (CD45RO/CCR7/CD25/CD127/CD95/CD27 panel). The whole isolated RNA underwent reverse transcription, so sequencing captured expressed TCRB transcripts. The read count averaged roughly 4 million across naive, central memory and regulatory T cell samples. TCRdb's table, derived via immunoSEQ multiplex PCR, lists solely in-frame clones and lacks some. The sample shows about 140,000 clones, about 9.4% of them seen only once. Remarks on this clone: Its antigen is unknown.

The sample comprised naive CD4+ T cells from blood. V and J are TRBV5-1 and TRBJ1-5, with 9 positions matching TRBD1. The receptor was derived from a man younger than 35 in good health. The CDR3: CASRAGTGIEQPQHF. For the CDR3, the DNA is TGCGCCAGCCGTGCCGGGACAGGGATTGAACAGCCCCAGCATTTT.